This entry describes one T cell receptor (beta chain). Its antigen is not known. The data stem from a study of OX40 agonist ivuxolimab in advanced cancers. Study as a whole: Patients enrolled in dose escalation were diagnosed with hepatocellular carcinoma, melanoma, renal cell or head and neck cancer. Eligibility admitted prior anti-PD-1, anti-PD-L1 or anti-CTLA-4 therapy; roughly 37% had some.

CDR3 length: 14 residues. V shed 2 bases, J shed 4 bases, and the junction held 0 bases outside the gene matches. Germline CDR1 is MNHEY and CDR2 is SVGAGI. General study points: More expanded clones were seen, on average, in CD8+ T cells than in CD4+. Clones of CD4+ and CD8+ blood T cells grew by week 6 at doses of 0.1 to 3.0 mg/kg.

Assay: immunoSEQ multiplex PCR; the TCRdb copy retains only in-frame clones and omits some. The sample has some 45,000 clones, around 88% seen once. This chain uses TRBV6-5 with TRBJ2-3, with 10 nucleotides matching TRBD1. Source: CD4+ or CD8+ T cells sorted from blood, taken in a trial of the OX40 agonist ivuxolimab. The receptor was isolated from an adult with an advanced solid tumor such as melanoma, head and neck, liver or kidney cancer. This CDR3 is CASSYDRGPDTQYF. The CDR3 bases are TGTGCCAGCAGTTACGACAGGGGGCCAGATACGCAGTATTTT.